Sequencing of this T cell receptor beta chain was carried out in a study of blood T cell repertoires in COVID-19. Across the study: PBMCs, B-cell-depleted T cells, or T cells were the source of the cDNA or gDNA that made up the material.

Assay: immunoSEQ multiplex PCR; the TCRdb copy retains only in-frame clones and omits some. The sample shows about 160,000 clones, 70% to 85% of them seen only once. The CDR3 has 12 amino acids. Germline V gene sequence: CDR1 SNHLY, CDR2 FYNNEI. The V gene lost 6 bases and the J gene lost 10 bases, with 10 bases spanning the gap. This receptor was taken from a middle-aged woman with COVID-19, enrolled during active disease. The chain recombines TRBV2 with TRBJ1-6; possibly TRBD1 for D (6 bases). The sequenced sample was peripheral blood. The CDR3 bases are TGTGCCAGCAGAACAGGGAAATCACCCCTCCACTTT. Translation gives CASRTGKSPLHF.